Listed here are 23 T cell receptor beta chains from one sample, sequenced in a study of T cell changes during pregnancy in multiple sclerosis. The table came from immunoSEQ multiplex PCR; TCRdb's copy has only in-frame clones and leaves some out. Of approximately 83,000 clones in the sample, about 94% were seen once. The sequencing here drew on peripheral blood, taken in the third trimester of pregnancy. The receptors were sampled from a female donor with multiple sclerosis, enrolled in a pregnancy study.

The chain combines TRBV10-1 with TRBJ2-3; D gene uncertain. Trimming left V 11 bases short and J 0 bases short, with 21 bases between. The CDR3 has 16 amino acids. Germline loops: CDR1 WNHNN, CDR2 SYGVQD (reference sequence). This CDR3 is CAARATLTRSTDTQYF. The CDR3 DNA follows: TGCGCCGCCCGAGCGACTCTAACACGAAGCACAGATACGCAGTATTTT.

The J gene is TRBJ2-3, the V gene TRBV27, with 11 bases that match TRBD2. Germline assignment: CDR1 MNHEY and CDR2 SMNVEV (reference sequence). The V segment lost 4 bases and the J segment 3 bases; nucleotides outside the gene matches: 12. This CDR3 is built from 18 residues. This chain's CDR3 is CASSSRGVSGRATDTQYF. The CDR3 DNA reads TGTGCCAGCAGTTCCCGAGGTGTTAGCGGGAGGGCGACAGATACGCAGTATTTT.

The genes are TRBV7-2 and TRBJ2-7, with D maybe TRBD2 (5 bases). V was pared by 1 base and J by 0 bases, with 10 bases between. Germline CDR1 is SGHTA and CDR2 is FQGNSA. The CDR3 is 15 amino acids. CDR3 nucleotide sequence: TGTGCCAGCAGCTTAGATAGCGATCCCTCCTACGAGCAGTACTTC. It specifies CASSLDSDPSYEQYF.

The chain joins TRBV7-2 to TRBJ1-4, with TRBD1 identical over 10 bases. Germline-derived CDR1 and CDR2 are SGHTA and FQGNSA. The CDR3 totals 15 residues. Losses at the gene ends were 4 bases for V and 8 bases for J; bases not matched to a gene: 7. The CDR3 protein is CASSSRQGAREKLFF. The CDR3, as DNA: TGTGCCAGCAGCTCGAGACAGGGGGCGAGGGAAAAACTGTTTTTT.

The rearrangement uses TRBV11-2 and TRBJ2-7, with a tentative D call TRBD2 (5 bases). V shed 1 base and J shed 3 bases, with 16 bases lying between them. Looked up from germline, CDR1 is SGHAT and CDR2 is FQNNGV. The CDR3 consists of 16 residues. Written as DNA, the CDR3 is TGTGCCAGCAGCTTAGTAGGTGGGGAGTGGGGCTACGAGCAGTACTTC. Protein: CASSLVGGEWGYEQYF.

The chain is built from TRBV5-1 and TRBJ2-7, with 12 bases matching TRBD1. The ends lost 0 bases at V and 3 bases at J; junction bases unmatched: 4. This CDR3 has 16 amino acids. Per the germline V gene, CDR1 is SGHRS and CDR2 is YFSETQ. CDR3 DNA sequence: TGCGCCAGCAGCTTGGTGGGGACAGGGGGCGTCTACGAGCAGTACTTC. This sequence encodes CASSLVGTGGVYEQYF.

The table lists this clone with a count of one. V gene TRBV19 combines with J gene TRBJ1-1, with TRBD1 identical over 7 bases. The CDR3 is made up of 16 amino acids. With V trimmed by 5 bases and J by 4 bases, 13 bases remained unmatched. Germline V lookup: CDR1 LNHDA, CDR2 SQIVND (reference sequence). CDR3 loop: CASSARGRGSTTEAFF. CDR3 bases: TGTGCCAGTAGTGCAAGGGGGCGAGGCTCGACCACTGAAGCTTTCTTT.

This chain connects TRBV6-5 to TRBJ2-1, with 9 positions matching TRBD2. The CDR3 is 15 residues long. Germline V gives CDR1 MNHEY, CDR2 SVGAGI. Germline trimming cut 1 base from V and 4 bases from J; bases unmatched to any gene: 2. CDR3 sequence: CASSYWREGYNEQFF. For the CDR3, the DNA is TGTGCCAGCAGTTACTGGCGGGAGGGATACAATGAGCAGTTCTTC.

This clone was recorded at least ten times. V is TRBV2 and J is TRBJ1-2; 10 nucleotides match TRBD1. The CDR3 contains 13 residues. Unmatched junction bases numbered 1, after V lost 9 bases and J lost 0 bases. Germline V gene lookup returns CDR1 SNHLY and CDR2 FYNNEI. CDR3 amino acids: CARTGGPNYGYTF. CDR3 in DNA: TGTGCCAGGACAGGGGGCCCTAACTATGGCTACACCTTC.

This chain connects TRBV7-9 to TRBJ1-2; D ambiguous. Germline CDR1 SEHNR, CDR2 FQNEAQ (reference sequence). This CDR3 comprises 12 residues. Trimming stripped 6 bases from V and 8 bases from J, with 13 bases between. The CDR3 loop is CASRPGREGYTF. The CDR3 region has the DNA TGTGCCAGCAGACCGGGGAGGGAGGGCTACACCTTC.

The rearrangement joins TRBV29-1 to TRBJ1-2, with 9 bases identical to TRBD1. The CDR3 is 13 residues long. CDR1 is SQVTM and CDR2 is ANQGSEA in the germline V gene. The trim removed 4 bases at V and 8 bases at J, leaving 8 bases unmatched. For the CDR3, the DNA is TGCAGCGTTGGTGGGACAGGGCATGAGGGCTACACCTTC. This encodes CSVGGTGHEGYTF.

The chain employs TRBV15 and TRBJ1-2; TRBD1 is a possible D gene (5 bases). The V end was cut by 1 base, the J end by 4 bases, with 10 bases between. CDR1 and CDR2 from the germline V gene are LNHNV and YYDKDF (reference sequence). The CDR3 totals 14 residues. The CDR3 DNA is TGTGCCACCAGCAGAGGGGGGGGTTTCTATGGCTACACCTTC. Translation: CATSRGGGFYGYTF.

In its sample, this clone was seen once. J is TRBJ2-5 and V is TRBV19; 12 nucleotides line up with TRBD2. The germline V gene encodes CDR1 LNHDA and CDR2 SQIVND (reference sequence). The CDR3 sequence is 14 residues long. With 8 bases clipped from V and 5 bases from J, the junction kept 6 bases outside the gene matches. Here the CDR3 reads CASAASGRGETQYF. In DNA, the CDR3 is TGTGCCAGTGCGGCTAGCGGGAGGGGGGAGACCCAGTACTTC.

The rearrangement links TRBV13 to TRBJ2-7; no clear D. Germline V gives CDR1 PRHDT, CDR2 FYEKMQ (reference sequence). Trimming pared 10 bases from V and 4 bases from J, leaving 2 bases between. The CDR3 totals 8 residues. CDR3 loop: CATYEQYF. The CDR3 coding sequence is TGTGCCACGTACGAGCAGTACTTC. Full variable domain (missing parts from reference TRBV13 and TRBJ2-7): AAGVIQSPRHLIKEKRETATLKCYPIPRHDTVYWYQQGPGQDPQFLISFYEKMQSDKGSIPDRFSAQQFSDYHSELNMSSLELGDSALYFCATYEQYFGPGTRLTVT.

V and J are TRBV5-6 and TRBJ1-4; no definite D call. Germline V gene sequence: CDR1 SGHDT, CDR2 YYEEEE. Trimming left V 5 bases short and J 0 bases short, with 11 bases between. The CDR3 consists of 15 residues. The CDR3 reads CASRSGFATNEKLFF. The CDR3 DNA reads TGTGCCAGCAGATCGGGGTTTGCAACTAATGAAAAACTGTTTTTT.

This sequence joins TRBV11-2 and TRBJ1-4; 7 bases are a match to TRBD1. The J segment lost 16 bases and the V segment lost 5 bases, leaving 7 bases of the junction unmatched. The CDR3 sequence is 11 residues long. Germline values: CDR1 SGHAT, CDR2 FQNNGV. In DNA, the CDR3 is TGTGCCAGCAGCCAGGGGGGTCAGCGGTTTTTT. The encoded protein is CASSQGGQRFF. The full variable domain, completed using reference TRBV11-2 and TRBJ1-4, is EAGVAQSPRYKIIEKRQSVAFWCNPISGHATLYWYQQILGQGPKLLIQFQNNGVVDDSQLPKDRFSAERLKGVDSTLKIQPAKLEDSAVYLCASSQGGQRFFGSGTQLSVL.

This chain joins TRBV7-9 and TRBJ2-7; perhaps TRBD2 as D (5 bases). V lost 5 bases and J lost 2, with 13 bases in between. Germline CDR1 is SEHNR and CDR2 is FQNEAQ (reference sequence). The CDR3 has 14 amino acids. CDR3 sequence: CASSPSGDTYEQYF. The CDR3 nucleotides are TGTGCCAGCAGCCCATCCGGGGATACCTACGAGCAGTACTTC.

The rearrangement uses TRBV7-9 and TRBJ2-7; 7 nucleotides match TRBD2. CDR3 size: 16 residues. V lost 0 bases to trimming and J lost 2 bases; unmatched junction nucleotides: 7. The germline V gene encodes CDR1 SEHNR and CDR2 FQNEAQ (reference sequence). The CDR3 reads CASSLAGGGGAYEQYF. The CDR3 DNA follows: TGTGCCAGCAGCTTAGCGGGTGGGGGAGGGGCCTACGAGCAGTACTTC.

The chain recombines TRBV30 with TRBJ2-7; 8 positions match TRBD1. Trimming removed 2 bases from V and 2 bases from J; junction bases left unmatched: 14. This CDR3 region has 17 residues. Germline CDR1 is GTSNPN and CDR2 is SVGIG (reference sequence). The DNA of the CDR3 is TGTGCCTGGAGTAGATTCCGCGGACAGGGAGGCACCTACGAGCAGTACTTC. The encoded protein is CAWSRFRGQGGTYEQYF.

The V gene is TRBV7-9, the J gene TRBJ2-3, with 10 bases matching TRBD1. V was pared by 5 bases and J by 3 bases, with 5 bases of the junction left unmatched. In germline, CDR1 is SEHNR, CDR2 FQNEAQ (reference sequence). The CDR3 totals 15 residues. The CDR3 protein is CASSPRDRGTDTQYF. The CDR3 DNA reads as TGTGCCAGCAGCCCGCGGGACAGGGGAACAGATACGCAGTATTTT.

The rearrangement joins TRBV4-1 to TRBJ2-1; TRBD2 matches at 14 bases. CDR1 and CDR2 from the germline V gene are MGHRA and YSYEKL. The V and J ends lost 2 bases and 6 bases, in that order; junction bases with no gene match: 3. The CDR3 consists of 16 residues. The CDR3 spells CASSQRGTSGSNEQFF. The CDR3, as DNA: TGCGCCAGCAGCCAAAGAGGGACTAGCGGGAGCAATGAGCAGTTCTTC.

The chain recombines TRBV6-1 with TRBJ2-5; 8 bases agree with TRBD1. The germline gives CDR1 MNHNS, CDR2 SASEGT. Trimming removed 4 bases from V and 4 bases from J; junction bases left unmatched: 2. The CDR3 is 13 amino acids. The CDR3 region is CASSGGQVETQYF. CDR3 bases: TGTGCCAGCAGTGGGGGACAGGTAGAGACCCAGTACTTC.

The V and J genes are TRBV5-1 and TRBJ2-7; 11 bases match TRBD1. This CDR3 region has 15 residues. The V segment lost 3 bases and the J segment 7 bases; nucleotides outside the gene matches: 9. Germline V lookup: CDR1 SGHRS, CDR2 YFSETQ. The CDR3 DNA sequence: TGCGCCAGCAGCTCGCCGGGACAGGGGGTTGATGAGCAGTACTTC. Its protein is CASSSPGQGVDEQYF.